This entry is about one T cell receptor beta chain. The target antigen is unknown. The source of the sample is a study of cytomegalovirus exposure and HLA in healthy donors. Across the whole study: Within an early data release were around 87 million unique TCRs drawn from HLA-typed donors. Points from the study as a whole: Some TCR beta chains (over 150 of them) were listed as cytomegalovirus-associated. Reports described diagnosis of cytomegalovirus status by the classifier as highly specific and sensitive. Rarity marked most TCR sequences, yet some public TCRs occurred in many donors.

Per germline, CDR1 ENHRY and CDR2 SYGVKD. V was pared by 10 bases and J by 7 bases, with 13 bases of the junction left unmatched. The CDR3 runs 15 residues. PCR amplification relied on 60 Vbeta primers (plus 13 Jbeta primers). Repertoires were generated with immunoSEQ multiplex PCR, while TCRdb's copy carries only in-frame clones and drops some. In total, the table holds some 130,000 clones. The sample was PBMCs. The receptor's source is a woman aged 40 to 50 in good health and CMV-seropositive. The rearrangement links TRBV10-3 to TRBJ1-5; 10 nucleotides line up with TRBD1. CDR3 nucleotides: TGTGCCACGACTGTTGGACAGGGGGTAAGCCAGCCCCAGCATTTT. It is translated as CATTVGQGVSQPQHF.